Described below is a single T cell receptor beta chain sequence and its context. No antigen is known for it. The sample comes from a study of T-cell memory formation after mild COVID-19. The overall study: Among the donors, TCR clusters were largely specific to each donor. Study outcomes and limitations: Second-wave clones with a day 37 peak had unconfirmed SARS-CoV-2 specificity. Mainly CM and EM harbored the contracting CD4+ clones; mainly EMRA harbored the CD8+ ones.

With 6 bases removed from V and 2 bases from J, the gap between germline ends came to 14 bases. The CDR3 is 15 amino acids. The germline gives CDR1 SGHNT, CDR2 YENEEA. The 5'RACE method, run with constant-segment primers, produced TCR alpha and TCR beta cDNA libraries (carrying sample barcodes and UMIs). TCRdb reprocessed the 5' RACE reads via MiXCR and lists one record per CDR3 protein. The table includes around 200,000 distinct CDR3 sequences, about 20% detected once. The chain carries TRBV11-3 and TRBJ2-4, with D possibly TRBD1 on 5 matching bases. What was sequenced was PBMCs or a T cell subset sorted from them (not recorded which). The clonotype comes from an adult woman who had mild COVID-19 (a few samples of this study predate the infection). Cell type and time point are not known. The CDR3, as DNA: TGTGCCAGCAGTCACACCCGGACAACCAAAAACATTCAGTACTTC. This sequence encodes CASSHTRTTKNIQYF.